A single sample is the source of the 3 T cell receptor beta chains below, sequenced in a study of T cells in women clearing cervical HPV infection. The table came from immunoSEQ multiplex PCR; TCRdb's copy has only in-frame clones and leaves some out. This listing includes around 15,000 clones. Material: blood buffy coat. The origin of the receptors is a woman between 18 and 70 years old with a cervical HPV16 infection that either progressed to CIN3+ or cleared (not recorded which).

A note on this clone: The CDR3 end is not reached by the read, which stops 3 residues before it; the germline J gene fills it in. The chain uses TRBV7-3 and TRBJ2-6; D is unclear. This CDR3 spans 15 amino acids. In germline, CDR1 is SGHTA, CDR2 FQGTGA. The V and J ends lost 0 bases and 1 base respectively, with 4 bases between them. CDR3 amino acids: CASSLTPSGANVLTF. CDR3 DNA (partial): TGTGCCAGCAGCTTAACCCCGTCTGGGGCCAACGTC.

On this clone: The read ends 3 residues early relative to the CDR3; the germline J gene fills the gap. The chain links TRBV20-1 to TRBJ2-7; 10 nucleotides align to TRBD2. J was trimmed by 1 base and V by 5 bases; bases with no gene match: 8. Germline V gene lookup returns CDR1 DFQATT and CDR2 SNEGSKA (reference sequence). The CDR3 length is 15 residues. The DNA read from the CDR3 is TGCAGTGCTCAGAGAGCGGGAGGGCTGTCCTACGAG. Its translation is CSAQRAGGLSYE. The entire CDR3 reads CSAQRAGGLSYEQYF.

Points on this clone: The read terminates 3 residues ahead of where the CDR3 ends, so the germline J gene completes it. The chain carries TRBV6-2 or TRBV6-3 and TRBJ2-7, with 10 nucleotides matching TRBD2. The V segment lost 2 bases and the J segment 5 bases; nucleotides outside the gene matches: 6. The CDR3 extends over 15 amino acids. Germline V gives CDR1 MNHEY, CDR2 SVGEGT. This CDR3 is CASSYGTAGGNEQYF. The CDR3 DNA, read in part, is TGTGCCAGCAGTTACGGGACAGCGGGGGGGAACGAG.